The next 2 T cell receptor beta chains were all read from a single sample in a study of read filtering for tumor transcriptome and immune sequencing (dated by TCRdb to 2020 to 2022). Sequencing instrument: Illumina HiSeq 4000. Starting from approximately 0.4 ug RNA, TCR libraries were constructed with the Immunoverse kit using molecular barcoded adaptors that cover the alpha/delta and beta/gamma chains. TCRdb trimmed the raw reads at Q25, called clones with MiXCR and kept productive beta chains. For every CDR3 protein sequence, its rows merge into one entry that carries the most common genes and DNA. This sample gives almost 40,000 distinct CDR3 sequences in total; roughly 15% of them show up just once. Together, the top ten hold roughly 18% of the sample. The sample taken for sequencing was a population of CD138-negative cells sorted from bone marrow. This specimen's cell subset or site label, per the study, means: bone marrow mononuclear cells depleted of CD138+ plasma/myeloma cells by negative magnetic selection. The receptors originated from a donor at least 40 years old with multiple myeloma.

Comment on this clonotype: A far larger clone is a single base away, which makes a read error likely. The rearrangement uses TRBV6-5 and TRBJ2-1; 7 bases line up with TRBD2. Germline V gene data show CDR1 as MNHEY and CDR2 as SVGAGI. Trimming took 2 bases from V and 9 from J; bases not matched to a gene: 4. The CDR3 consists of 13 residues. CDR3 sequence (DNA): TGTGCCAGCAGTTACCCAGAGCGGGGTGAGCAGTTCTTC. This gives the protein CASSYPERGEQFF.

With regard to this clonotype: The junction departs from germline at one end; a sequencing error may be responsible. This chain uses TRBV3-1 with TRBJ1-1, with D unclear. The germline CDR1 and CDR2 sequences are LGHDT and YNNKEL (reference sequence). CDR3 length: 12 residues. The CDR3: CASGTQSTEALF. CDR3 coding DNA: TGTGCCAGCGGCACGCAGAGCACTGAAGCTCTCTTT.